Following are 18 T cell receptor beta chains from one sample sequenced in a study of graft-versus-host responses after intestinal transplantation listed by TCRdb under 2021. The sample's time point label, in plain terms: cells obtained before transplantation from donor or recipient. Their antigens remain unidentified. Library generation was performed with the immunoSEQ multiplex PCR assay. The table comes from immuneACCESS by way of TCRdb, which keeps in-frame sequences with V and J called. Part of the clones is missing from these tables; in studies checked, under half for an unresolved V gene and the rest for unknown reasons. The sample yields over 100,000 clones; 85% to 95% were counted once. The ten top clones hold about 0.25% of the sample. The sequencing used unstimulated CD4+ T cells sorted from spleen or lymph node cells, collected before transplant. These receptors all come from a human donor who was the organ donor for an intestinal transplant.

The J gene is TRBJ1-3, the V gene TRBV30; D ambiguous. The CDR3 covers 13 residues. Between the trimmed V and J ends, which lost 0 bases and 2 bases, there was a span of 5 bases. The V gene's germline CDR1 is GTSNPN and CDR2 SVGIG (reference sequence). The DNA of the CDR3 is TGTGCCTGGAGTGTGGCCGCTGGAAACACCATATATTTT. Its protein is CAWSVAAGNTIYF.

This chain links TRBV7-6 with TRBJ2-1; tentative D call: TRBD2 (6 bases). Deletions cut 5 bases from V and 10 bases from J, with 12 bases between. The CDR3 consists of 12 residues. Germline V CDR1 and CDR2: SGHVS, FNYEAQ. The CDR3 here is CASSRLVGEQFF. For the CDR3, the DNA is TGTGCCAGCAGCCGACTAGTCGGGGAGCAGTTCTTC.

The chain recombines TRBV27 with TRBJ2-7, with 11 bases that match TRBD2. From germline, CDR1 is MNHEY and CDR2 SMNVEV (reference sequence). With V trimmed by 6 bases and J by 3 bases, 7 bases remained unmatched. This CDR3 comprises 15 residues. This CDR3 reads CASSSGTSGIYEQYF. CDR3 nucleotide sequence: TGTGCCAGCAGCAGCGGGACTAGCGGAATCTACGAGCAGTACTTC.

The genes are TRBV19 and TRBJ2-1; D is possibly TRBD2 (5 bases). Trimming stripped 3 bases from V and 7 bases from J, with 16 bases between. The length of the CDR3 is 15 residues. In germline, CDR1 is LNHDA, CDR2 SQIVND (reference sequence). In DNA, the CDR3 is TGTGCCAGTAGTATTGGGAGTCGTCCGGGTAATGAGCAGTTCTTC. As protein: CASSIGSRPGNEQFF.

The chain recombines TRBV13 with TRBJ1-1; D gene unclear. The CDR3 contains 13 residues. CDR1 is PRHDT and CDR2 is FYEKMQ in the germline V gene (reference sequence). Trimming shortened V by 5 bases and J by 8 bases, and 15 bases separated the two germline ends. The CDR3 DNA reads TGTGCCAGCAGCCGTGGACGTTCGATCGAAGCTTTCTTT. Translated, it gives CASSRGRSIEAFF.

The V gene is TRBV4-3, the J gene TRBJ2-7, with D unresolved. The germline V gene encodes CDR1 LGHNA and CDR2 YSLEER. V was trimmed by 4 bases and J by 6 bases, leaving 13 bases between them. This CDR3 comprises 13 residues. The CDR3 loop reads CASSPYFSSEQYF. The CDR3 coding sequence is TGCGCCAGCAGCCCGTATTTTAGTAGCGAGCAGTACTTC.

The V gene is TRBV7-2, the J gene TRBJ1-1; D remains unclear. With 1 base removed from V and 1 base from J, the gap between germline ends came to 10 bases. The CDR3 is 15 amino acids. Germline CDR1 reads SGHTA; CDR2 reads FQGNSA. CDR3 nucleotide sequence: TGTGCCAGCAGCTTAGGAGCGGGGAGGAACACTGAAGCTTTCTTT. Protein: CASSLGAGRNTEAFF.

The chain employs TRBV19 and TRBJ1-5; 7 bases line up with TRBD1. This CDR3 is built from 16 residues. V lost 9 bases and J lost 0; bases outside the gene matches: 11. Germline CDR1 and CDR2: LNHDA and SQIVND (reference sequence). CDR3 nucleotide sequence: TGTGCCAGGCGATGGACAGGTCAAGATAGCAATCAGCCCCAGCATTTT. Encoded protein: CARRWTGQDSNQPQHF.

The gene calls are TRBV4-1 and TRBJ1-2; no clear D. V lost 5 bases and J 1 base, leaving 29 bases between the germline ends. Germline V gives CDR1 MGHRA, CDR2 YSYEKL. This CDR3 has 20 amino acids. The CDR3 loop is CASSVRRVGHSNPDNYGYTF. The CDR3 nucleotides read TGCGCCAGCAGCGTACGCCGGGTTGGCCATTCAAATCCGGATAACTATGGCTACACCTTC.

The gene calls are TRBV6-1 and TRBJ1-1; unclear D gene. Germline V CDR1 and CDR2: MNHNS, SASEGT. V lost 2 bases to trimming and J lost 1 base, with 8 bases between them. There are 14 residues in the CDR3. This CDR3 is CASSELAANTEAFF. Written as DNA, the CDR3 is TGTGCCAGCAGTGAACTTGCGGCGAACACTGAAGCTTTCTTT.

The V and J genes are TRBV11-2 and TRBJ2-7, with D hard to call. Trimming took 8 bases from V and 1 from J, leaving 9 bases between them. CDR3 size: 12 residues. Germline values: CDR1 SGHAT, CDR2 FQNNGV. The CDR3 spells CASGTLSYEQYF. CDR3 DNA sequence: TGTGCCAGCGGAACGCTTTCCTACGAGCAGTACTTC.

CDR3 protein: CASSRTGTADTQYF. CDR3 nucleotides: TGTGCCAGCAGCCGGACAGGGACGGCAGATACGCAGTATTTT. The chain is built from TRBV7-3 and TRBJ2-3, with 8 bases lining up with TRBD1. CDR1 is SGHTA and CDR2 is FQGTGA in the germline V gene. This CDR3 is 14 amino acids long. Losses at the gene ends were 5 bases for V and 4 bases for J; bases not matched to a gene: 5.

This sequence joins TRBV6-1 and TRBJ1-5, with D unresolved. Germline V gene data show CDR1 as MNHNS and CDR2 as SASEGT. Trimming shortened V by 2 bases and J by 0 bases, and 5 bases separated the two germline ends. This CDR3 spans 14 amino acids. The CDR3 spells CASSERYSNQPQHF. The CDR3 DNA is TGTGCCAGCAGTGAAAGGTATAGCAATCAGCCCCAGCATTTT.

This clone appeared once. The V call is TRBV14, the J call TRBJ2-2; D gene uncertain. The germline V gene encodes CDR1 SGHDN and CDR2 FVKESK. This CDR3 is built from 14 residues. Trimming removed 6 bases at V and 3 bases at J, with 11 bases between. The CDR3 region is CASRRALDTGELFF. CDR3 nucleotide sequence: TGTGCCAGCAGACGGGCTTTGGACACCGGGGAGCTGTTTTTT.

The chain links TRBV27 to TRBJ2-1, with 8 nucleotides matching TRBD2. The J segment lost 4 bases and the V segment lost 6 bases, leaving 14 bases of the junction unmatched. Germline V gives CDR1 MNHEY, CDR2 SMNVEV (reference sequence). The length of the CDR3 is 17 residues. The CDR3 is CASRVSGATLLYNEQFF. The DNA for the CDR3 is TGTGCCAGCAGGGTTAGCGGGGCGACGTTGTTGTACAATGAGCAGTTCTTC.

The chain is built from TRBV6-5 and TRBJ2-5; the match to TRBD2 covers 9 bases. This CDR3 has 16 amino acids. With V trimmed by 1 base and J by 9 bases, 12 bases remained unmatched. Germline V gives CDR1 MNHEY, CDR2 SVGAGI. The CDR3 sequence: CASSYWGTSPFYAQYF. The DNA for the CDR3 is TGTGCCAGCAGTTACTGGGGGACTAGCCCCTTTTATGCCCAGTACTTC.

The CDR3 region has the DNA TGTGCCAGCAGGGCCGATAGGACAGGGAACTATGGCTACACCTTC. It specifies CASRADRTGNYGYTF. V and J are TRBV27 and TRBJ1-2; TRBD1 matches at 8 bases. Germline-derived CDR1 and CDR2 are MNHEY and SMNVEV (reference sequence). The CDR3 is 15 residues long. V lost 6 bases, J lost 2 bases, and 8 bases stayed unmatched.

The V and J genes are TRBV20-1 and TRBJ2-1; D might be TRBD1 (6 bases). Trimming shortened V by 5 bases and J by 12 bases, and 11 bases separated the two germline ends. CDR1 is DFQATT and CDR2 is SNEGSKA in the germline V gene (reference sequence). CDR3 length equals 10 residues. CDR3 sequence reads: CSAYQGRQFF. Here the CDR3 DNA reads TGCAGTGCTTATCAGGGGAGGCAGTTCTTC.